The 21 T cell receptor beta chains below come from one sample, sequenced in a study of cytomegalovirus exposure and HLA in healthy donors (dated by TCRdb to the late 2010s). Receptor amplification or capture employed the immunoSEQ multiplex PCR assay. A mixture of 60 forward primers for TCR Vbeta segments and 13 reverse primers for TCR Jbeta segments was used in the multiplex PCR. Here the immuneACCESS table is served through TCRdb, limited to in-frame sequences with V and J called. Missing clones are a known gap in these copies; in checked studies unresolved V genes cover under half, and the rest lacks a known reason. The table kept for this sample lists 80,000 to 95,000 clones. Clones ranked in the top ten supply 15% of the sample. The sample comprised PBMCs. The receptors stem from a man aged 45-60 years in good health and CMV-seropositive.

The chain uses TRBV20-1 and TRBJ2-7; tentative D call: TRBD2 (6 bases). In germline, CDR1 is DFQATT, CDR2 SNEGSKA (reference sequence). This CDR3 has 11 amino acids. V lost 8 bases and J lost 2, with 10 bases in between. CDR3 amino acids: CSTRLAYEQYF. DNA for the CDR3: TGCAGTACTCGACTAGCCTACGAGCAGTACTTC.

V usage is TRBV9 and J usage is TRBJ2-7; 8 bases match TRBD2. J was trimmed by 2 bases and V by 3 bases; bases with no gene match: 7. The CDR3 consists of 15 residues. The V gene's germline CDR1 is SGDLS and CDR2 YYNGEE. The CDR3 loop is CASSAFSGNAYEQYF. As DNA, the CDR3 is TGTGCCAGCAGCGCGTTTAGCGGGAACGCCTACGAGCAGTACTTC.

This chain joins TRBV11-3 and TRBJ1-1; no definite D call. The CDR3 length is 12 residues. Germline V gives CDR1 SGHNT, CDR2 YENEEA. Trimming took 5 bases from V and 2 from J, leaving 6 bases between them. CDR3 coding DNA: TGTGCCAGCAGCCGGTATAACACTGAAGCTTTCTTT. Its protein product is CASSRYNTEAFF. Full variable domain (rest looked up from reference TRBV11-3 and TRBJ1-1): EAGVVQSPRYKIIEKKQPVAFWCNPISGHNTLYWYLQNLGQGPELLIRYENEEAVDDSQLPKDRFSAERLKGVDSTLKIQPAELGDSAVYLCASSRYNTEAFFGQGTRLTVV.

The CDR3 reads CASSVPGRANEQYF. CDR3 nucleotide sequence: TGTGCCAGCAGCGTCCCTGGGAGGGCCAACGAGCAGTACTTC. This sequence joins TRBV5-4 and TRBJ2-7; TRBD2 aligns across 7 bases. Germline V gives CDR1 SGHNT, CDR2 YYREEE (reference sequence). The V gene end was trimmed by 4 bases and the J gene end by 5 bases; junction bases not matched to a gene: 9. This CDR3 is built from 14 residues. Looking up the rest from reference TRBV5-4 and TRBJ2-7 gives the full variable domain: ETGVTQSPTHLIKTRGQQVTLRCSSQSGHNTVSWYQQALGQGPQFIFQYYREEENGRGNFPPRFSGLQFPNYSSELNVNALELDDSALYLCASSVPGRANEQYFGPGTRLTVT.

The chain employs TRBV19 and TRBJ2-1; 13 bases fit TRBD2. V gave up 4 bases and J gave up 4 bases; unmatched junction bases: 7. Germline-derived CDR1 and CDR2 are LNHDA and SQIVND (reference sequence). The CDR3 extends over 17 amino acids. CDR3 in DNA: TGTGCCAGTAGTAGGACTAGCGGGAGCGCCAATTACAATGAGCAGTTCTTC. Translated, it gives CASSRTSGSANYNEQFF.

This rearrangement joins TRBV7-9 to TRBJ1-1, with a weak D call TRBD1 (6 bases). Trimming left V 5 bases short and J 3 bases short, with 19 bases between. This CDR3 has 16 residues. In germline, CDR1 is SEHNR, CDR2 FQNEAQ (reference sequence). The CDR3 DNA reads TGTGCCAGCAGCCTCCGGGACACCCTACTTTACACTGAAGCTTTCTTT. It translates to CASSLRDTLLYTEAFF.

J is TRBJ2-7 and V is TRBV6-6, with 9 positions matching TRBD1. This CDR3 spans 15 amino acids. Germline CDR1 and CDR2: MNHNY and SVGAGI (reference sequence). After removal of 2 bases from V and 5 bases from J, the junction contained 7 bases not matched to a gene. CDR3 DNA sequence: TGTGCCAGCAGTTACCCGAACAGGGGGCGCGACGAGCAGTACTTC. Amino acids: CASSYPNRGRDEQYF.

The V call is TRBV29-1, the J call TRBJ1-1, with unresolved D. Germline CDR1 and CDR2: SQVTM and ANQGSEA. This CDR3 spans 14 amino acids. The V end lost 6 bases, the J end lost 0 bases, and 14 bases lay between the germline ends. The CDR3 is CSVSRDILNTEAFF. The DNA of the CDR3 is TGCAGCGTGTCCCGAGACATACTGAACACTGAAGCTTTCTTT.

The V gene is TRBV4-3, the J gene TRBJ2-6; tentatively, D is TRBD1 (6 bases). From germline, CDR1 is LGHNA and CDR2 YSLEER. The CDR3 is 16 amino acids. V was cut by 3 bases and J by 0 bases, with 9 bases left in between. The CDR3 nucleotides are TGCGCCAGCAGCCAGGACAGAAACTCTGGGGCCAACGTCCTGACTTTC. Residues: CASSQDRNSGANVLTF.

The CDR3 DNA follows: TGTGCCACCAGCAGATCCAGGGACTCCGGGCTGGCGGAGACCCAGTACTTC. Amino acids: CATSRSRDSGLAETQYF. The V and J genes are TRBV15 and TRBJ2-5; D might be TRBD2 (6 bases). V was trimmed by 2 bases and J by 5 bases, leaving 21 bases between them. This CDR3 is built from 17 residues. Germline CDR1 is LNHNV and CDR2 is YYDKDF (reference sequence).

The rearrangement uses TRBV7-9 and TRBJ1-1; no reliable D call. This CDR3 is 11 amino acids long. Trimming cost V 3 bases and J 6 bases, with 5 bases left between them. Germline loops: CDR1 SEHNR, CDR2 FQNEAQ (reference sequence). Written as DNA, the CDR3 is TGTGCCAGCAGCTTCTACCCTGAAGCTTTCTTT. Residues: CASSFYPEAFF.

V and J are TRBV11-2 and TRBJ1-1; possibly TRBD1 for D (5 bases). The germline V gene has CDR1 SGHAT and CDR2 FQNNGV. The CDR3 totals 14 residues. Trimming left V 1 base short and J 2 bases short, with 8 bases between. This CDR3 is CASSLGTPNTEAFF. The CDR3 nucleotides read TGTGCCAGCAGCTTAGGGACACCCAACACTGAAGCTTTCTTT.

This sequence joins TRBV5-5 and TRBJ2-4, with D perhaps matching TRBD2 (6 bases). CDR1 is SGHKS and CDR2 is YYEKEE in the germline V gene (reference sequence). The length of the CDR3 is 14 residues. V was pared by 5 bases and J by 0 bases, with 9 bases between. CDR3 DNA sequence: TGTGCCAGCAGTAGGGACTTAGCCAAAAACATTCAGTACTTC. Translation: CASSRDLAKNIQYF.

CDR3 in amino acids: CASSVSLANTEAFF. The CDR3 DNA follows: TGTGCCAGCAGCGTATCCTTAGCGAACACTGAAGCTTTCTTT. This rearrangement joins TRBV9 to TRBJ1-1; no definite D call. The V end was cut by 1 base, the J end by 1 base, with 8 bases between. The CDR3 spans 14 residues. Germline V CDR1 and CDR2: SGDLS, YYNGEE.

V gene TRBV2 combines with J gene TRBJ1-1; no reliable D call. Trimming took off 5 bases at V and 7 bases at J, with 5 bases between the two ends. This CDR3 is 10 amino acids long. CDR1 SNHLY and CDR2 FYNNEI come from the germline V gene. As DNA, the CDR3 is TGTGCCAGCAGTCCCCTTGAAGCTTTCTTT. This translates into CASSPLEAFF.

CDR3 loop: CASKGTPNTYEQYV. CDR3 in DNA: TGTGCCAGCAAAGGGACACCTAATACCTACGAGCAGTACGTC. V and J are TRBV27 and TRBJ2-7; D might be TRBD1 (6 bases). Looked up from germline, CDR1 is MNHEY and CDR2 is SMNVEV (reference sequence). The CDR3 has 14 residues. V was clipped by 7 bases and J by 2 bases, with 15 bases between them.

The chain links TRBV28 to TRBJ1-2, with 8 bases fitting TRBD1. The CDR3 extends over 15 amino acids. J gave up 4 bases and V 5 bases, and 9 bases lay outside the gene matches. Germline assignment: CDR1 MDHEN and CDR2 SYDVKM. CDR3 bases: TGTGCCAGCAGTCTCTGGGGACAGGCCCCCTATGGCTACACCTTC. Translation: CASSLWGQAPYGYTF.

The chain carries TRBV14 and TRBJ2-5; D remains ambiguous. Trimming took off 1 base at V and 3 bases at J, with 6 bases between the two ends. Germline V gene data show CDR1 as SGHDN and CDR2 as FVKESK. The CDR3 length is 13 residues. DNA of the CDR3: TGTGCCAGCAGCCAAGGGGCCAAAGAGACCCAGTACTTC. This codes for CASSQGAKETQYF.

The rearrangement joins TRBV10-2 to TRBJ2-7, with D unclear. Trimming stripped 0 bases from V and 9 bases from J, with 12 bases between. From germline, CDR1 is WSHSY and CDR2 SAAADI. This CDR3 has 13 residues. CDR3 sequence: CASSESPAAGQYV. For the CDR3, the DNA is TGCGCCAGCAGTGAGTCCCCTGCTGCTGGGCAGTACGTC.

V gene TRBV5-1 combines with J gene TRBJ2-2, with a weak D call TRBD1 (5 bases). V was trimmed by 1 base and J by 7 bases, leaving 20 bases between them. Germline assignment: CDR1 SGHRS and CDR2 YFSETQ. This CDR3 is 17 amino acids long. Written as DNA, the CDR3 is TGCGCCAGCAGCTTGCAGGGTTTGGGGCAAGCAGGCGGGGAGCTGTTTTTT. Its translation is CASSLQGLGQAGGELFF.

The rearrangement uses TRBV5-8 and TRBJ1-5; D is unclear. The germline CDR1 and CDR2 sequences are SGHTS and YDEGEE. V lost 3 bases and J 2 bases, leaving 15 bases between the germline ends. This CDR3 has 16 residues. This CDR3 is CASSSLEDWGNQPQHF. CDR3 in DNA: TGTGCCAGCAGCTCCCTGGAGGACTGGGGCAATCAGCCCCAGCATTTT.